This T cell receptor beta chain was sequenced in a study of T cells after yellow fever vaccination. Study conclusions and caveats: Although the secondary response was weaker, it peaked faster, at day 5 versus 15.

Conversion of TCR transcripts into cDNA relied on 5'RACE template switching, which added a universal primer site and UMIs. TCRdb passed the 5' RACE reads through MiXCR, listing each CDR3 protein once. The sample shows more than 95,000 distinct CDR3 sequences, around 7.2% of them seen only once. This clonotype was recorded many times. Its antigen remains unknown. Trimming left V 3 bases short and J 0 bases short, with 9 bases between. The CDR3 is 14 residues long. Germline CDR1 is MNHEY and CDR2 is SMNVEV (reference sequence). The sequence was obtained from a man aged 18 to 30 who received the YFV17D yellow fever vaccine. V is TRBV27 and J is TRBJ2-7; D call uncertain. The sample was CD4+ T cells sorted from PBMCs, taken roughly 47 days after the first yellow fever vaccination. CDR3 region: CASSFRQFSYEQYV. The CDR3 nucleotides are TGTGCCAGCAGTTTTCGGCAGTTCTCCTACGAGCAGTACGTC.